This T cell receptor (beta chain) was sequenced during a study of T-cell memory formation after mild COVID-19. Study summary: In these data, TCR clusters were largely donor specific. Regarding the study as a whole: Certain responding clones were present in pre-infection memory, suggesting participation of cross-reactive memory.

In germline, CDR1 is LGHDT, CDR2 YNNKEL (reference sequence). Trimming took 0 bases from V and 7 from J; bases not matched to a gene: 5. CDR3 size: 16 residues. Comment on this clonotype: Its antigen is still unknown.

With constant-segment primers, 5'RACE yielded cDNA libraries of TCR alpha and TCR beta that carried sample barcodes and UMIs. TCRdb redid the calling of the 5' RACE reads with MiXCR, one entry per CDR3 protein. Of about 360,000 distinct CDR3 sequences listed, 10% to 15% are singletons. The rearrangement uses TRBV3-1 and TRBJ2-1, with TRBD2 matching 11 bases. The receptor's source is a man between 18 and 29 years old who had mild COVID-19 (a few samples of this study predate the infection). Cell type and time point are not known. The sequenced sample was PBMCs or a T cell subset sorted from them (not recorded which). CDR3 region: CASSQDGASGGNEQFF. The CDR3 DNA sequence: TGTGCCAGCAGCCAAGACGGGGCTAGCGGGGGGAATGAGCAGTTCTTC.